This T cell receptor beta chain was identified in a study of T cell repertoires in cytomegalovirus infection. Study details: CMV epitopes in the study were HLA-C-restricted (recently identified) and HLA-B-restricted (well studied). Public TCR beta signatures indicated both CMV infection and matching HLA type.

A remark on this clonotype: Its cognate antigen is unknown.

Germline V gene data show CDR1 as MDHEN and CDR2 as SYDVKM. CDR3 length: 11 amino acids. Trimming shortened V by 3 bases and J by 7 bases, and 7 bases separated the two germline ends. One entry per CDR3 protein results from TCRdb running MiXCR on the reads. The sample has about 400,000 distinct CDR3 sequences, about 34% seen once. The material was cultured PBMCs, obtained from culture after CMV antigen stimulation. The J gene is TRBJ2-7, the V gene TRBV28; the D call may be TRBD1 or TRBD2 (5 bases each). The TCR originated in a human donor in good health (CMV status not recorded). Some clones in this sample may be carry-over from other donors' samples. The CDR3 region has the DNA TGTGCCAGCAGTTTCTGGGGGGAGCAGTACTTC. Its protein is CASSFWGEQYF.